The entry below gives a single TCR beta chain sequence along with its context. This entry is derived from a study of shared T cell receptors in the human thymus. Here immunoSEQ multiplex PCR was the method, and the copy in TCRdb shows in-frame clones only, minus some. This repertoire shows under 850,000 clones, around 87% found once; its top ten account for 0.0095% to 0.013%. The V segment lost 0 bases and the J segment 2 bases; nucleotides outside the gene matches: 8. Germline V lookup: CDR1 SGDLS, CDR2 YYNGEE. The CDR3 contains 17 residues. The sample was also reused in another study, on human thymus T cells. That paper notes: Thymus tissue was removed during corrective cardiac surgery. Gene usage (both V and J) appeared biased in thymic and blood repertoires. Related research found strongly overlapping thymic repertoires in unrelated individuals.

The sequencing input was thymocytes. This receptor was obtained from a boy younger than two with a congenital heart defect. This chain uses TRBV9 with TRBJ2-1; the match to TRBD2 covers 7 bases. The DNA for the CDR3 is TGTGCCAGCAGCGTAGCACCGCGGGAGCTCCCCTACAATGAGCAGTTCTTC. Translation gives CASSVAPRELPYNEQFF.